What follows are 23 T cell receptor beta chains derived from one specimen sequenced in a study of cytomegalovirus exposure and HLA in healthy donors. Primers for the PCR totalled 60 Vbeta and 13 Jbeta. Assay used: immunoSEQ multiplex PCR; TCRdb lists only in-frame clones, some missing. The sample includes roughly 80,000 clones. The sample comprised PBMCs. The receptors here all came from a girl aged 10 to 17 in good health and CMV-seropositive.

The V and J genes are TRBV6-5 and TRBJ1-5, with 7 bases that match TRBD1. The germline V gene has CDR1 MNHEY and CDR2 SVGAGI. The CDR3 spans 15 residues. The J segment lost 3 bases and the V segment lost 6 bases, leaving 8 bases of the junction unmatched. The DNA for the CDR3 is TGTGCCAGCAGACCTGGACAGGTTAACAATCAGCCCCAGCATTTT. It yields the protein CASRPGQVNNQPQHF.

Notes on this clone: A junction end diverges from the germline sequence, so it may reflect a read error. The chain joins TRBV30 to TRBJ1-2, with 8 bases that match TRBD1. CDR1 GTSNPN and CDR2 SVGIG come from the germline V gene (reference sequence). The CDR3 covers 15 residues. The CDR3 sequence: CAGSDPSTGDYGYTF. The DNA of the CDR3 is TGTGCCGGGAGTGATCCGTCGACAGGGGACTATGGCTACACCTTC.

The CDR3 loop is CASSRGGTEAFF. The CDR3, as DNA: TGTGCCAGCAGCAGGGGTGGCACTGAAGCTTTCTTT. The chain recombines TRBV5-6 with TRBJ1-1; possible D gene TRBD1, 5 bases. The CDR3 loop spans 12 amino acids. Trimming stripped 4 bases from V and 4 bases from J, with 8 bases between. From germline, CDR1 is SGHDT and CDR2 YYEEEE.

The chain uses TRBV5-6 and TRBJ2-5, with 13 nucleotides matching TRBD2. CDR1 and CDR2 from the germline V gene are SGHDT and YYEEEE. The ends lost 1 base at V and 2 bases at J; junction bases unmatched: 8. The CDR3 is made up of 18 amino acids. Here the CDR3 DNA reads TGTGCCAGCAGCTTGATTACTAGCGGGGGGGCAAAGCAAGAGACCCAGTACTTC. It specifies CASSLITSGGAKQETQYF. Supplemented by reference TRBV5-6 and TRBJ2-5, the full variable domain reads DAGVTQSPTHLIKTRGQQVTLRCSPKSGHDTVSWYQQALGQGPQFIFQYYEEEERQRGNFPDRFSGHQFPNYSSELNVNALLLGDSALYLCASSLITSGGAKQETQYFGPGTRLLVL.

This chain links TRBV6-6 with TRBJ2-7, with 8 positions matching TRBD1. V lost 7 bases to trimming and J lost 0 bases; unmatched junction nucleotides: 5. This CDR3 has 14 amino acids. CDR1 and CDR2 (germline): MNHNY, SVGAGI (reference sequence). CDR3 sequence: CASTGQGISYEQYV. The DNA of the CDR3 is TGTGCCAGCACCGGACAGGGTATCTCCTACGAGCAGTACGTC.

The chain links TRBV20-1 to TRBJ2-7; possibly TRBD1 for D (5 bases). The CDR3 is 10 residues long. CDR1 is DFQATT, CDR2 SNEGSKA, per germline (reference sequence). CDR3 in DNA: TGCAGCGTAGGGGTTGGCGAGCAGTACGTC. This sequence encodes CSVGVGEQYV.

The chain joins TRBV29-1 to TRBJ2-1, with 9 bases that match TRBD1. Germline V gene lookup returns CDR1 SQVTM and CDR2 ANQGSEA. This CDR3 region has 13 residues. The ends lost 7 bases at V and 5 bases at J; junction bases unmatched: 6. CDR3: CSGGTGSDNEQFF. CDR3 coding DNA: TGCAGCGGCGGGACAGGGTCCGACAATGAGCAGTTCTTC.

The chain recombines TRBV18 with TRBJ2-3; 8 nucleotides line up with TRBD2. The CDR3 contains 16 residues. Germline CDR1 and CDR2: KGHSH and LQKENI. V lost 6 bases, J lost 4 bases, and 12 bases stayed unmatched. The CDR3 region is CASSPYGGGSPDTQYF. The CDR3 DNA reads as TGTGCCAGCTCCCCGTATGGCGGGGGGTCTCCAGATACGCAGTATTTT.

CDR3 coding DNA: TGTGCCAGCAGCTCGACAGGGGACAACAGGGATGAGCAGTTCTTC. It yields the protein CASSSTGDNRDEQFF. This chain uses TRBV5-6 with TRBJ2-1, with 8 bases that match TRBD1. The length of the CDR3 is 15 residues. V lost 3 bases and J lost 8; bases outside the gene matches: 10. Per germline, CDR1 SGHDT and CDR2 YYEEEE.

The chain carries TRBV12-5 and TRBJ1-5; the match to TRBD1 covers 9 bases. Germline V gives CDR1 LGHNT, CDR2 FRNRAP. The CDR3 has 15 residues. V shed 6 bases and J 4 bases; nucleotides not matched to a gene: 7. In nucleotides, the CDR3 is TGTGCTAGTGGACTGGGGACAGGGTTTAATCAGCCCCAGCATTTT. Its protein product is CASGLGTGFNQPQHF.

The CDR3 sequence is CASTRGQVDNSPLHF. In DNA, the CDR3 is TGTGCCAGTACCCGAGGACAGGTTGATAATTCACCCCTCCACTTT. The chain has TRBV19 and TRBJ1-6; 7 nucleotides align to TRBD1. V lost 7 bases, J lost 5 bases, and 8 bases stayed unmatched. Germline V lookup: CDR1 LNHDA, CDR2 SQIVND (reference sequence). CDR3 length: 15 amino acids.

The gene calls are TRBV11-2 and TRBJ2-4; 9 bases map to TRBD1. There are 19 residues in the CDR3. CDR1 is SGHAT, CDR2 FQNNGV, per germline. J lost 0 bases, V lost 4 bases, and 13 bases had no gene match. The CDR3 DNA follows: TGTGCCAGCAGCTCGCACAGACAGGGGGTCGGTCTAGCCAAAAACATTCAGTACTTC. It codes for CASSSHRQGVGLAKNIQYF.

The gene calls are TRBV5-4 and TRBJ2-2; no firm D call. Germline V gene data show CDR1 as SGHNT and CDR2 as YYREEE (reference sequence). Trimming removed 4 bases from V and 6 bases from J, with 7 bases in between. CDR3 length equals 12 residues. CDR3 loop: CASSLKPGELFF. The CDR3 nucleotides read TGTGCCAGCAGCCTCAAGCCCGGGGAGCTGTTTTTT.

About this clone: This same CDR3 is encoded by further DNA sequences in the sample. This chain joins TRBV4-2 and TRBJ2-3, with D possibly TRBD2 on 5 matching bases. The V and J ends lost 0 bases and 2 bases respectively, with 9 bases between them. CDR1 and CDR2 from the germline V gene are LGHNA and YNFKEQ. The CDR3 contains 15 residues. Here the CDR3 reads CASSQDPGITDTQYF. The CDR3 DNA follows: TGTGCCAGCAGCCAAGATCCCGGGATCACAGATACGCAGTATTTT.

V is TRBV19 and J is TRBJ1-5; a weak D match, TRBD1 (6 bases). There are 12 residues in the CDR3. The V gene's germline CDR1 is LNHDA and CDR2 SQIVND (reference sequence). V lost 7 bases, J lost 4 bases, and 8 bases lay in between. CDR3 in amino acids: CASKTGNQPQHF. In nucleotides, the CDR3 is TGTGCCAGTAAAACAGGGAATCAGCCCCAGCATTTT. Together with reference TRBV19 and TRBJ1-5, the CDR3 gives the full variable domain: DGGITQSPKYLFRKEGQNVTLSCEQNLNHDAMYWYRQDPGQGLRLIYYSQIVNDFQKGDIAEGYSVSREKKESFPLTVTSAQKNPTAFYLCASKTGNQPQHFGDGTRLSIL.

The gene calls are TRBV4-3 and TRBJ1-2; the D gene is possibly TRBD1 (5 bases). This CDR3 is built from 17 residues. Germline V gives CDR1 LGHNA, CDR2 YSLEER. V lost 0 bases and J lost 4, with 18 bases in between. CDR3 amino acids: CASSQDLGGDGRYGYTF. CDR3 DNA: TGCGCCAGCAGCCAAGATTTGGGGGGGGATGGGCGCTATGGCTACACCTTC.

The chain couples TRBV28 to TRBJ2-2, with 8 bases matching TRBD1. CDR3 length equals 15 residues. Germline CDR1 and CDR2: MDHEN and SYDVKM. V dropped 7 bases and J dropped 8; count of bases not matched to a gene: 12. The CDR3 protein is CASIDRGRNPGELFF. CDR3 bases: TGTGCCAGCATCGACAGGGGCCGCAATCCGGGGGAGCTGTTTTTT.

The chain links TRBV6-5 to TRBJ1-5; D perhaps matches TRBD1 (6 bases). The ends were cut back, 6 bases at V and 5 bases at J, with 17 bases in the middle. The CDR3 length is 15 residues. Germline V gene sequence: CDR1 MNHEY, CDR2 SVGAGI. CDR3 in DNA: TGTGCCAGCAGACTTACAGGGAATGTCGATCAGCCCCAGCATTTT. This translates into CASRLTGNVDQPQHF.

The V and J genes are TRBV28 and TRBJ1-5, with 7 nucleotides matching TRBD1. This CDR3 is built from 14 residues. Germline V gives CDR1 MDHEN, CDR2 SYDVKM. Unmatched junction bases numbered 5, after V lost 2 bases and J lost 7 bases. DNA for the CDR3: TGTGCCAGCAGTTTACAGGGGGAACGACAGCCCCAGCATTTT. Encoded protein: CASSLQGERQPQHF.

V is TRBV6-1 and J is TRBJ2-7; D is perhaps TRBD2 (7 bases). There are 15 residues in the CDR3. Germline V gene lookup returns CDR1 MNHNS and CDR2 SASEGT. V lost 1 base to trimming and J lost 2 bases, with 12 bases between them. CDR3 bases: TGTGCCAGCAGTGAAGGGGGGCGGGGGACCTACGAGCAGTACGTC. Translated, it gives CASSEGGRGTYEQYV.

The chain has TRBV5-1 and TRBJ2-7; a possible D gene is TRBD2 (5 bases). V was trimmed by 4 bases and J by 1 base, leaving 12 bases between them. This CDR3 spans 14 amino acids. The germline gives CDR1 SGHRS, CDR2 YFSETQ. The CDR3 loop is CASSIRTGSYEQYF. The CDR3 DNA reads TGCGCCAGCAGCATAAGGACGGGGTCCTACGAGCAGTACTTC.

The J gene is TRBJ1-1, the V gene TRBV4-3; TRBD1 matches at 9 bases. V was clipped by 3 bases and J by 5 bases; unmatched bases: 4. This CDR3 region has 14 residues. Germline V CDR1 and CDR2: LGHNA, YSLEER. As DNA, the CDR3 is TGCGCCAGCAGCCAGGGGACAGGGAAAACTGAAGCTTTCTTT. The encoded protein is CASSQGTGKTEAFF.

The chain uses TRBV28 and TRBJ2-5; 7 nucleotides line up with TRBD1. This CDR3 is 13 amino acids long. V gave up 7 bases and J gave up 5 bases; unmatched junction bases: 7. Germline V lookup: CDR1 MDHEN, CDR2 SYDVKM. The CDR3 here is CASTDRFGETQYF. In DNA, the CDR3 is TGTGCCAGCACGGACAGGTTCGGTGAGACCCAGTACTTC.